The entry below describes one TCR beta chain. Its antigen is still unknown. The data are from a study of PD-1 blockade in mismatch repair-deficient tumors. Study context: Patients had over 10 mismatch repair-deficient cancer types, all previously treated and progressing.

This table comes from immunoSEQ multiplex PCR, and its TCRdb copy is limited to in-frame clones, with some not included. The sample lists about 130,000 clones; 88% were seen once. The CDR3 totals 15 residues. The germline CDR1 and CDR2 sequences are SGDLS and YYNGEE. Germline trimming cut 0 bases from V and 8 bases from J; bases unmatched to any gene: 3. Every patient had mismatch repair deficiency by PCR or immunohistochemistry. TCR sequencing covered a few patients who responded to pembrolizumab. Study-level points and caveats: Rapid post-treatment expansion, then contraction, generally preceding radiologic response, marked tumor-resident clones.

This sequence originates from an adult with mismatch repair-deficient cancer. The source material was peripheral blood, sampled roughly 67 weeks after starting pembrolizumab. V and J are TRBV9 and TRBJ2-1; 12 bases match TRBD2. Here the CDR3 reads CASSVALAGGDEQFF. The DNA of the CDR3 is TGTGCCAGCAGCGTAGCACTAGCGGGAGGAGATGAGCAGTTCTTC.